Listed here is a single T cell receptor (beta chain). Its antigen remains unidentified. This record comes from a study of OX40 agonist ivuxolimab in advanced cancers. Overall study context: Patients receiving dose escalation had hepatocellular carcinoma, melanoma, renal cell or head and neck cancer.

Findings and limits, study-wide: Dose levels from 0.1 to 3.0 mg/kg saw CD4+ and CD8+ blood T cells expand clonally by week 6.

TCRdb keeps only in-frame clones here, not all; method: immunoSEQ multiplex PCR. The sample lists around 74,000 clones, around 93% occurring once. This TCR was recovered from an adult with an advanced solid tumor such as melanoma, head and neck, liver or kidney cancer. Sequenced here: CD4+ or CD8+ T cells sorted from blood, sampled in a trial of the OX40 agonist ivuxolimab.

CDR3 coding DNA: TGTGCCAGCAGCTTAGATTGGGGAATGGACACTGAAGCTTTCTTT. It is translated as CASSLDWGMDTEAFF. This chain links TRBV11-3 with TRBJ1-1; no firm D call. Germline CDR1 SGHNT, CDR2 YENEEA. Trimming removed 0 bases at V and 3 bases at J, with 11 bases between. This CDR3 is built from 15 residues.